This T cell receptor (beta chain) was sequenced in a study of regulatory T cells in long-lasting Graves disease. This clonotype was seen ten or more times. Trimming removed 6 bases from V and 0 bases from J, with 12 bases in between. The CDR3 is 16 amino acids. Per the germline V gene, CDR1 is MDHEN and CDR2 is SYDVKM. Time point specified: persistent/refractory GD, antithyroid drugs over 5 years with positive TRAb. The TCR library used RNA extracted from PBMCs. Assembly of TCR beta libraries relied on iRepertoire HTBI primers together with Arm-PCR of CDR3 regions. TCRdb itself ran the multiplex PCR reads through MiXCR, one entry per CDR3 protein. Here the sample spans about 430,000 distinct CDR3 sequences, 21% being singletons.

The source is a female donor with Graves disease. Sequenced here: peripheral blood mononuclear cells (PBMCs), sampled when the disease was refractory, from a patient treated with antithyroid drugs. J is TRBJ2-6 and V is TRBV28; no reliable D call. The CDR3 DNA follows: TGTGCCAGCAGCCGGATGAGCTTCTCTGGGGCCAACGTCCTGACTTTC. It codes for CASSRMSFSGANVLTF.